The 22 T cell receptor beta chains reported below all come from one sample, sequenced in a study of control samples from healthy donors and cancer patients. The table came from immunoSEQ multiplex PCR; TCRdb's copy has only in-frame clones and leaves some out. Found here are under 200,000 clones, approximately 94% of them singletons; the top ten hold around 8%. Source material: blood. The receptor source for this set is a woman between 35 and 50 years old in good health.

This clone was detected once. CDR3: CASTHNPGGDYGYTF. CDR3 nucleotides: TGTGCCAGCACTCACAACCCAGGGGGTGACTATGGCTACACCTTC. The V and J genes are TRBV27 and TRBJ1-2, with 7 bases identical to TRBD1. Unmatched junction bases numbered 11, after V lost 7 bases and J lost 3 bases. The CDR3 consists of 15 residues. Per the germline V gene, CDR1 is MNHEY and CDR2 is SMNVEV (reference sequence).

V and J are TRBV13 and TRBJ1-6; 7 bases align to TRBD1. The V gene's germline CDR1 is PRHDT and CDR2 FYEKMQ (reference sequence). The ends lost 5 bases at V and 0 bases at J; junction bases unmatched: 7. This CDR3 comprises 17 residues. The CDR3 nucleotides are TGTGCCAGCAGCCGTTACAGGGGAAGCTCCTATAATTCACCCCTCCACTTT. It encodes CASSRYRGSSYNSPLHF.

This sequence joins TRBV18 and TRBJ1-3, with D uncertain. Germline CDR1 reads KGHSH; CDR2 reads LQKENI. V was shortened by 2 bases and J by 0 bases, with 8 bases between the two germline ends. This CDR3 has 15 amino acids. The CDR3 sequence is CASSPRTNSGNTIYF. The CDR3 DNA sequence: TGTGCCAGCTCACCAAGGACTAACTCTGGAAACACCATATATTTT.

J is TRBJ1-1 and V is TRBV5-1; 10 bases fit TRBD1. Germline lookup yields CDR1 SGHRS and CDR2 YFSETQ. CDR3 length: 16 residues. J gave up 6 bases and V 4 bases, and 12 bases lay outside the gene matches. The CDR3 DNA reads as TGCGCCAGCAGCCCCGGGACAGGGGCTGGGTTCTCTGAAGCTTTCTTT. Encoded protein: CASSPGTGAGFSEAFF.

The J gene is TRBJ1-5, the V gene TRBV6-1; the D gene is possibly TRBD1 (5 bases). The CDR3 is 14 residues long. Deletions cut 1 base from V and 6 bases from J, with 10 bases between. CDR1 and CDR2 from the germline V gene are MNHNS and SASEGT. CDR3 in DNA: TGTGCCAGCAGTGAAGGCAGGGTGGTTCAGCCCCAGCATTTT. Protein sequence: CASSEGRVVQPQHF.

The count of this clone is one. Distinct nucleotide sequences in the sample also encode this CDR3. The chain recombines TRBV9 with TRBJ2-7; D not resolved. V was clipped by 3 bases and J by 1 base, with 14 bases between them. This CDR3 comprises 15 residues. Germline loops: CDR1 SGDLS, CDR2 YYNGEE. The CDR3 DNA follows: TGTGCCAGCAGCGCAGGTCTTCCCTATTCCTACGAGCAGTACTTC. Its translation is CASSAGLPYSYEQYF.

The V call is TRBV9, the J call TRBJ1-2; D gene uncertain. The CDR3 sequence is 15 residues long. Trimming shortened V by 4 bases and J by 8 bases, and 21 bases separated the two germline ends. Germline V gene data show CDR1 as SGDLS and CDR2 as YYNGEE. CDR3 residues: CASSPSPSGLSGYTF. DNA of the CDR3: TGTGCCAGCAGCCCTAGCCCCAGCGGTTTGAGCGGCTACACCTTC. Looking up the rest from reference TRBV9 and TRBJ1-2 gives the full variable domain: DSGVTQTPKHLITATGQRVTLRCSPRSGDLSVYWYQQSLDQGLQFLIQYYNGEERAKGNILERFSAQQFPDLHSELNLSSLELGDSALYFCASSPSPSGLSGYTFGSGTRLTVV.

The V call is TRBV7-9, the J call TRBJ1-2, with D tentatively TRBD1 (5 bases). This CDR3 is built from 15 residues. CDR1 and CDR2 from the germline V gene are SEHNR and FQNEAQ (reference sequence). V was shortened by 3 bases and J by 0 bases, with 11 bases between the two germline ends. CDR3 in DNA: TGTGCCAGCAGCTTTACAGGCGATGCTAACTATGGCTACACCTTC. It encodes CASSFTGDANYGYTF.

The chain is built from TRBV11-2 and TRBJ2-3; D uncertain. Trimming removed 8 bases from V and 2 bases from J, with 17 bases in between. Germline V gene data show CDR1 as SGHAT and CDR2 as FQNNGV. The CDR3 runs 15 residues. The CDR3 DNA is TGTGCCAGCTCCCTAGGTGCCCGGACCACAGATACGCAGTATTTT. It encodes CASSLGARTTDTQYF.

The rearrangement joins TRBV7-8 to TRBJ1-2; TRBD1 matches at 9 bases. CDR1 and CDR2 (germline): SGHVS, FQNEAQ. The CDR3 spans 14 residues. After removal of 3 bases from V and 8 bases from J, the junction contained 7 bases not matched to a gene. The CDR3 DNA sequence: TGTGCCAGCAGCTTCTGGACAGGGGCAACCGGCTACACCTTC. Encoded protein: CASSFWTGATGYTF.

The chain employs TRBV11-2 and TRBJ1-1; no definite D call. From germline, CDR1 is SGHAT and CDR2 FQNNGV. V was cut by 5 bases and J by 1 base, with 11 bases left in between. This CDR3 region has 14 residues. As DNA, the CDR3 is TGTGCCAGCAGCCCTGAGGCCGGGAACACTGAAGCTTTCTTT. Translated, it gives CASSPEAGNTEAFF.

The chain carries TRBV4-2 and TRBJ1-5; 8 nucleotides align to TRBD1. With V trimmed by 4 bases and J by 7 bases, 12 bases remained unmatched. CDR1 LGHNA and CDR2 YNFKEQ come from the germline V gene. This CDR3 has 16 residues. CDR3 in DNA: TGTGCCAGCAGCCCTCTCCAGACAGGGGAGGGGCAGCCCCAGCATTTT. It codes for CASSPLQTGEGQPQHF.

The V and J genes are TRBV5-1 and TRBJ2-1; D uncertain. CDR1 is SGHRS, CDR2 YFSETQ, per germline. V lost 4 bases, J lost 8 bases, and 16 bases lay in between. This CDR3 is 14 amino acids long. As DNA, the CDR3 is TGCGCCAGCAGCGTGGGCAATACGGACGATGAGCAGTTCTTC. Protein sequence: CASSVGNTDDEQFF.

The CDR3 protein is CAISEFPPPTFLYF. The CDR3 bases are TGTGCCATCAGTGAGTTCCCACCTCCTACGTTTCTGTACTTC. The genes are TRBV10-3 and TRBJ2-7; D is unclear. Germline V gives CDR1 ENHRY, CDR2 SYGVKD. Trimming shortened V by 1 base and J by 12 bases, and 19 bases separated the two germline ends. CDR3 length: 14 residues.

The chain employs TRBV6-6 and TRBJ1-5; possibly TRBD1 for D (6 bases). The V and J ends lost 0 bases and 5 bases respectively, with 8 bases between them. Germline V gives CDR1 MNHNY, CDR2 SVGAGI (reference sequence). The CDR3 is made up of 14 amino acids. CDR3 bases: TGTGCCAGCAGTTACTCAGCAGGGGATCAGCCCCAGCATTTT. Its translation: CASSYSAGDQPQHF.

CDR3 amino acids: CASNPRGRYNQPQHF. The DNA of the CDR3 is TGTGCCAGCAATCCTAGGGGGCGTTACAATCAGCCCCAGCATTTT. The chain couples TRBV27 to TRBJ1-5; 7 bases fit TRBD1. The CDR3 totals 15 residues. The trim removed 7 bases at V and 3 bases at J, leaving 9 bases unmatched. CDR1 is MNHEY and CDR2 is SMNVEV in the germline V gene (reference sequence).

The CDR3 nucleotides are TGTGCCAGCAGCCAAGATAGACGGGCCCAATTTAATTCACCCCTCCACTTT. Protein: CASSQDRRAQFNSPLHF. The gene calls are TRBV3-1 (or the pseudogene TRBV3-2) and TRBJ1-6; D remains ambiguous. The CDR3 consists of 17 residues. V lost 0 bases and J lost 6, with 15 bases in between. CDR1 and CDR2 (germline): LGHDT, YNNKEL (reference sequence).

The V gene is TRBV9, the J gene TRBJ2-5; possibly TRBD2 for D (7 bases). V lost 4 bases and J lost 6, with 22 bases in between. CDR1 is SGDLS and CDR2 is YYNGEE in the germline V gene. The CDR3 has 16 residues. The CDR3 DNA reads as TGTGCCAGCAGCCCCGGAGGGGGGGGGCGAATAAAGACCCAGTACTTC. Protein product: CASSPGGGGRIKTQYF.

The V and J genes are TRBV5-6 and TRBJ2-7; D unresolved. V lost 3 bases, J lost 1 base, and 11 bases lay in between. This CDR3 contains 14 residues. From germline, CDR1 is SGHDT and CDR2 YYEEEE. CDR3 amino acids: CASSSPTLSYEQYF. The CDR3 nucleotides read TGTGCCAGCAGCTCCCCCACACTGTCCTACGAGCAGTACTTC.

CDR3 nucleotide sequence: TGTGCCAGCTCACCACCGGTGTCTCGGGATACGCAGTATTTT. Translated: CASSPPVSRDTQYF. The rearrangement uses TRBV18 and TRBJ2-3; D unresolved. V lost 0 bases and J lost 6, with 10 bases in between. Per germline, CDR1 KGHSH and CDR2 LQKENI. The CDR3 extends over 14 amino acids.

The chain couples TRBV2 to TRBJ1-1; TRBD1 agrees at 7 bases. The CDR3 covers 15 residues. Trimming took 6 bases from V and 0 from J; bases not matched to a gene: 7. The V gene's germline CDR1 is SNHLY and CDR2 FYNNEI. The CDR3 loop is CASRSRQGLNTEAFF. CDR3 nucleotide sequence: TGTGCCAGCAGATCAAGACAGGGTTTGAACACTGAAGCTTTCTTT.

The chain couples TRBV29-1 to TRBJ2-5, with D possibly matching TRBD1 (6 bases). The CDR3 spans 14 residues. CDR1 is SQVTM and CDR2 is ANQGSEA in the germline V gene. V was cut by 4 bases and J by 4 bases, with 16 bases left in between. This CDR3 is CSVAKSQGTETQYF. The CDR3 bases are TGCAGCGTTGCCAAATCCCAGGGGACAGAGACCCAGTACTTC.